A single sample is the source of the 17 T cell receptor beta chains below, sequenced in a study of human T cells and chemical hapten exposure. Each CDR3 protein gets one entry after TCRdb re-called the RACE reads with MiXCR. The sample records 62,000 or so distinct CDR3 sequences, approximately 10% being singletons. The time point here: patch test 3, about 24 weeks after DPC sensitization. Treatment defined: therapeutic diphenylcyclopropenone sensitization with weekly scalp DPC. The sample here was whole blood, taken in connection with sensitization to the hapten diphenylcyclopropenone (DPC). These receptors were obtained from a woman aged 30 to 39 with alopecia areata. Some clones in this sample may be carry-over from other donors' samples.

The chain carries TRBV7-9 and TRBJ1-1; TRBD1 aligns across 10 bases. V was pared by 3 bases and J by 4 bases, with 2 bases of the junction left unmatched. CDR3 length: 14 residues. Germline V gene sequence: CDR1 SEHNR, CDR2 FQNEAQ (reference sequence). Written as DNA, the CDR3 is TGTGCCAGCAGCTTTGGGGACAGGGGCACTGAAGCTTTCTTT. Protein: CASSFGDRGTEAFF. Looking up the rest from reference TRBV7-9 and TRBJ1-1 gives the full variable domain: DTGVSQNPRHKITKRGQNVTFRCDPISEHNRLYWYRQTLGQGPEFLTYFQNEAQLEKSRLLSDRFSAERPKGSFSTLEIQRTEQGDSAMYLCASSFGDRGTEAFFGQGTRLTVV.

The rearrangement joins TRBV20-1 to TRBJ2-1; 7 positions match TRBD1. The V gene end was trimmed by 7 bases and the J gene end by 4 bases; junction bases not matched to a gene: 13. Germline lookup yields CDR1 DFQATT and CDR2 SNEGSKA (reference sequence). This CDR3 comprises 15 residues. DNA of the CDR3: TGCAGTGTCAGAAACAGGGGTAGTTTGTACAATGAGCAGTTCTTC. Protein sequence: CSVRNRGSLYNEQFF.

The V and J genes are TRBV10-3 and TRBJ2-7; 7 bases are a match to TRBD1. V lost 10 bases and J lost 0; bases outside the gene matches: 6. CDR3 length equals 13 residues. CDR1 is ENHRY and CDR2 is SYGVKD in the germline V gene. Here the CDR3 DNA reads TGTGCCACCCGGGGACAGCTCTCCTACGAGCAGTACTTC. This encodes CATRGQLSYEQYF.

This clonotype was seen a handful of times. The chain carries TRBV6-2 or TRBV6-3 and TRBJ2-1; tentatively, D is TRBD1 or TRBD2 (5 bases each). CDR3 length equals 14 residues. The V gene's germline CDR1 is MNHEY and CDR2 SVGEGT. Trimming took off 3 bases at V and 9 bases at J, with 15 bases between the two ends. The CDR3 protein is CASSYRRLRVEQFF. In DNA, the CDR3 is TGTGCCAGCAGTTATAGGAGGCTCAGGGTTGAGCAGTTCTTC.

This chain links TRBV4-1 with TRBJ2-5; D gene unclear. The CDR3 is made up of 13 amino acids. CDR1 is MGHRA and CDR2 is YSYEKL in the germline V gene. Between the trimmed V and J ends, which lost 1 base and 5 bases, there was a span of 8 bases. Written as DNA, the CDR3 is TGCGCCAGCAGCCAAGTCTGGGGTGAGACCCAGTACTTC. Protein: CASSQVWGETQYF.

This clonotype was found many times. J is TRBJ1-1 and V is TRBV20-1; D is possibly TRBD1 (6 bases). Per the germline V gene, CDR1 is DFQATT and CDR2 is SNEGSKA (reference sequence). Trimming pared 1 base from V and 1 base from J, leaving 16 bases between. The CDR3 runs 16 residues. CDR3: CSARVQGLPPNTEAFF. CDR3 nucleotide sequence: TGCAGTGCTAGAGTACAGGGTTTACCCCCGAACACTGAAGCTTTCTTT.

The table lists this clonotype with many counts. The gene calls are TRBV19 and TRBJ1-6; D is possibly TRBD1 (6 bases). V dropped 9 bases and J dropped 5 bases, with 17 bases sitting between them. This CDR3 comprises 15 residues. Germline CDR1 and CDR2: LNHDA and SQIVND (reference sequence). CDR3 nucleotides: TGTGCCAGCTCAAGTGGGGGGCAGGATAATTCACCCCTCCACTTT. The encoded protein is CASSSGGQDNSPLHF.

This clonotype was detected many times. CDR3: CASSQSNYGYTF. In DNA, the CDR3 is TGTGCCAGCAGCCAGAGTAACTATGGCTACACCTTC. The chain has TRBV4-2 and TRBJ1-2; D is ambiguous. The germline V gene has CDR1 LGHNA and CDR2 YNFKEQ. Trimming took 3 bases from V and 1 from J, leaving 3 bases between them. The CDR3 has 12 residues.

The CDR3 loop is CSAYLGQGGQETQYF. CDR3 nucleotide sequence: TGCAGTGCTTACCTGGGACAGGGGGGTCAAGAGACCCAGTACTTC. V usage is TRBV20-1 and J usage is TRBJ2-5, with 11 bases aligning to TRBD1. Trimming took 5 bases from V and 2 from J; bases not matched to a gene: 7. The length of the CDR3 is 15 residues. The germline V gene encodes CDR1 DFQATT and CDR2 SNEGSKA (reference sequence).

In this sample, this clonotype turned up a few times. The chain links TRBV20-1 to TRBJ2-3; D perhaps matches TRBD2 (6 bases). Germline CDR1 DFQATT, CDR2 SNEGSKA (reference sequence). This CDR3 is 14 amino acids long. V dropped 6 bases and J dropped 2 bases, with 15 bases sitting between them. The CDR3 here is CSAPNPSATDTQYF. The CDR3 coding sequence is TGCAGTGCACCTAATCCTAGCGCCACAGATACGCAGTATTTT.

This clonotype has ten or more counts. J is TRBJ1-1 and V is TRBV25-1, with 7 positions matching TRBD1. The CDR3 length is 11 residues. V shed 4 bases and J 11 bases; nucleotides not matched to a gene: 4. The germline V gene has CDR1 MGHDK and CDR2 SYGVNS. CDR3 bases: TGTGCCAGCAGTGGACAGGGTTGGGCTTTCTTT. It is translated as CASSGQGWAFF.

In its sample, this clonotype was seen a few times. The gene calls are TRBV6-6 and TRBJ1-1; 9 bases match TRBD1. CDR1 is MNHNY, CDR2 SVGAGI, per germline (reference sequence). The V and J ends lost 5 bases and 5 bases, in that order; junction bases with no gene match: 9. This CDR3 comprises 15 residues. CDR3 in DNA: TGTGCCAGCAGTCCTCTACAGGGGGCCCGGACTGAAGCTTTCTTT. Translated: CASSPLQGARTEAFF.

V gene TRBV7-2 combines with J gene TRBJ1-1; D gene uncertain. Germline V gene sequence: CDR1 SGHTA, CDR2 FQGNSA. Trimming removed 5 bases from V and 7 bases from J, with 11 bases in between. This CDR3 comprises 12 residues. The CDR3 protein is CASSVFPGEAFF. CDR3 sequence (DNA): TGTGCCAGCAGCGTTTTTCCAGGTGAAGCTTTCTTT.

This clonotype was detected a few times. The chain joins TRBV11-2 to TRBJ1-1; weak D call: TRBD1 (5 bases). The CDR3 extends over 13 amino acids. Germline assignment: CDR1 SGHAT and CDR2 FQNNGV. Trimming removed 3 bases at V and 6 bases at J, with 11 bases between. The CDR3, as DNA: TGTGCCAGCAGCTTCCAGGGAGGCGCTGAAGCTTTCTTT. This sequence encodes CASSFQGGAEAFF.

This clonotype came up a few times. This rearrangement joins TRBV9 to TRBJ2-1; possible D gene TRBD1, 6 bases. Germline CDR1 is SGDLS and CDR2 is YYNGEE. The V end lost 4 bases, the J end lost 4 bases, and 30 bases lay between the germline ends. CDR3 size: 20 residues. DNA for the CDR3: TGTGCCAGCAGCCCCGAAACAGGGTTCCGCGCGACGACCTCATACAATGAGCAGTTCTTC. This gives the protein CASSPETGFRATTSYNEQFF. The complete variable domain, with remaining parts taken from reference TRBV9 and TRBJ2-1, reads DSGVTQTPKHLITATGQRVTLRCSPRSGDLSVYWYQQSLDQGLQFLIQYYNGEERAKGNILERFSAQQFPDLHSELNLSSLELGDSALYFCASSPETGFRATTSYNEQFFGPGTRLTVL.

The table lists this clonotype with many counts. CDR3 DNA: TGTGCCAGCAGCCAAGGTCAAGGCGAGCAGTACTTC. This translates into CASSQGQGEQYF. V and J are TRBV3-1 and TRBJ2-7; D is unclear. The CDR3 runs 12 residues. Germline V gene lookup returns CDR1 LGHDT and CDR2 YNNKEL (reference sequence). The ends were cut back, 1 base at V and 6 bases at J, with 7 bases in the middle.

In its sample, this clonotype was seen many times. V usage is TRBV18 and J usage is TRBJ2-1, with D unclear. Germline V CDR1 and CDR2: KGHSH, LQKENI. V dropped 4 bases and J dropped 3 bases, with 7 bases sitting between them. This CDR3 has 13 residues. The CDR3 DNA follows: TGTGCCAGCTCACTCGCTAGCTACAATGAGCAGTTCTTC. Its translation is CASSLASYNEQFF.